This TCR beta chain was sequenced for a study of cytomegalovirus exposure and HLA in healthy donors. Use of 60 Vbeta and 13 Jbeta primers characterized the PCR. Repertoires were generated with immunoSEQ multiplex PCR, while TCRdb's copy carries only in-frame clones and drops some. Of about 100,000 clones listed, around four fifths are singletons. The CDR3 spans 12 residues. The V gene's germline CDR1 is MGHDK and CDR2 SYGVNS. The V end was cut by 7 bases, the J end by 6 bases, with 12 bases between. This clone was seen only a few times. The V call is TRBV25-1, the J call TRBJ1-2, with D tentatively TRBD1 (5 bases). Material: PBMCs. This TCR came from a man aged 50-59 years in good health and CMV-seropositive. The CDR3 coding sequence is TGTGCCAGCAAAAGGGGTCTTGATGGCTACACCTTC. Amino acids: CASKRGLDGYTF.